A single sample gave rise to the 13 T cell receptor beta chains below, sequenced in a study of cytotoxic CD8 clonotypes in ibrutinib-treated CLL. Measured with immunoSEQ multiplex PCR; TCRdb has only the in-frame clones, and not every one. The sample holds some 20,000 clones; about 68% are singletons and the top ten take approximately 7.2%. This sample comprised PBMCs, obtained before ibrutinib treatment. These receptors were obtained from a human donor with chronic lymphocytic leukemia.

This chain connects TRBV5-6 to TRBJ1-4, with D unclear. V was pared by 3 bases and J by 0 bases, with 21 bases between. The CDR3 extends over 19 amino acids. CDR1 is SGHDT and CDR2 is YYEEEE in the germline V gene. CDR3 DNA: TGTGCCAGCAGCTGGATCAGCTCGGGGATCCGGGCAACTAATGAAAAACTGTTTTTT. It codes for CASSWISSGIRATNEKLFF.

The chain carries TRBV5-4 and TRBJ1-3; no clear D gene. The CDR3 is 14 amino acids. Deletions cut 1 base from V and 4 bases from J, with 9 bases between. Germline values: CDR1 SGHNT, CDR2 YYREEE (reference sequence). CDR3 bases: TGTGCCAGCAGCTTGTGGGGAGGCGGAAACACCATATATTTT. Translation: CASSLWGGGNTIYF. The full variable domain, its missing parts supplied by reference TRBV5-4 and TRBJ1-3, is ETGVTQSPTHLIKTRGQQVTLRCSSQSGHNTVSWYQQALGQGPQFIFQYYREEENGRGNFPPRFSGLQFPNYSSELNVNALELDDSALYLCASSLWGGGNTIYFGEGSWLTVV.

Points on this clone: The junction shows a germline mismatch at one end, possibly a read error. The chain employs TRBV7-7 and TRBJ2-7, with 9 bases fitting TRBD1. Germline CDR1 is SSHAT and CDR2 is FNYEAQ (reference sequence). The length of the CDR3 is 14 residues. The CDR3 here is CASSLGGQGGEQYF. For the CDR3, the DNA is TGTGCTAGCAGCTTAGGGGGACAGGGAGGCGAGCAGTACTTC.

The V gene is TRBV16, the J gene TRBJ1-6; 7 bases align to TRBD1. The CDR3 contains 17 residues. V trimming: 6 bases; J trimming: 7 bases; junction bases outside the gene matches: 15. Germline loops: CDR1 KGHSY, CDR2 FQNENV. CDR3 bases: TGTGCCAGCAGGGCTAGGGGGACAGCCCTATCAAATTCACCCCTCCACTTT. Its translation: CASRARGTALSNSPLHF.

This clone occurred once. The J gene is TRBJ1-4, the V gene TRBV11-2; 12 nucleotides align to TRBD1. V trimming: 5 bases; J trimming: 2 bases; junction bases outside the gene matches: 9. The CDR3 is 18 residues long. Germline CDR1 SGHAT, CDR2 FQNNGV. The CDR3 protein is CASSITGTGGMTNEKLFF. The DNA for the CDR3 is TGTGCCAGCAGCATAACCGGGACAGGGGGCATGACTAATGAAAAACTGTTTTTT.

As for this clone: One end of the junction is discordant with germline, which a read error may explain. This chain links TRBV7-7 with TRBJ2-3; the D gene is possibly TRBD2 (6 bases). Germline lookup yields CDR1 SSHAT and CDR2 FNYEAQ (reference sequence). This CDR3 has 15 amino acids. CDR3 residues: CASSPVAAISDTQYF. CDR3 DNA: TGTGCTAGCAGCCCTGTAGCGGCAATTTCAGATACGCAGTATTTT.

The chain uses TRBV21-1 and TRBJ2-1; the DNA was not compared with TRBD2, the D call given in the table. TRBV21-1 is annotated as a pseudogene. This CDR3 comprises 16 residues. CDR3 DNA: TGTGCCAGCAGCAACCGGCGGGGACGCTCCTACAATGAGCAGTTCTTC. Protein: CASSNRRGRSYNEQFF.

The chain combines TRBV23-1 with TRBJ2-6; D possibly corresponds to TRBD1 (5 bases). TRBV23-1 is treated as an ORF (open reading frame) with a function not yet certain. The length of the CDR3 is 18 residues. The V end lost 5 bases, the J end lost 5 bases, and 22 bases lay between the germline ends. Here the CDR3 DNA reads TGCGCCAGCAGTTACGACAGTACGCAACAAAGTCGGGCCAACGTCCTGACTTTC. Translated: CASSYDSTQQSRANVLTF.

The chain couples TRBV7-2 to TRBJ1-3; D remains unclear. V lost 1 base, J lost 0 bases, and 7 bases lay in between. CDR3 length equals 15 residues. CDR1 SGHTA and CDR2 FQGNSA come from the germline V gene. CDR3 in amino acids: CASSLEPSSGNTIYF. CDR3 DNA: TGTGCCAGCAGCTTAGAGCCAAGCTCTGGAAACACCATATATTTT. The full variable domain, rest sourced from reference TRBV7-2 and TRBJ1-3, is GAGVSQSPSNKVTEKGKDVELRCDPISGHTALYWYRQSLGQGLEFLIYFQGNSAPDKSGLPSDRFSAERTGGSVSTLTIQRTQQEDSAVYLCASSLEPSSGNTIYFGEGSWLTVV.

The CDR3 here is CASSLAQYNEQFF. In nucleotides, the CDR3 is TGTGCCAGCAGCCTGGCACAGTACAATGAGCAGTTCTTC. The chain carries TRBV11-3 and TRBJ2-1; no clear D gene. Germline lookup yields CDR1 SGHNT and CDR2 YENEEA. This CDR3 has 13 amino acids. Trimming removed 5 bases at V and 4 bases at J, with 9 bases between.

The chain couples TRBV7-2 to TRBJ2-7; 8 bases are a match to TRBD1. J lost 4 bases, V lost 5 bases, and 10 bases had no gene match. CDR3 length equals 15 residues. Germline values: CDR1 SGHTA, CDR2 FQGNSA. In DNA, the CDR3 is TGTGCCAGCAGCCCTTGGAGGACAGGGTTTTACGAGCAGTACTTC. Translation: CASSPWRTGFYEQYF.

This clone has a handful of counts. The chain couples TRBV7-9 to TRBJ1-1, with D hard to call. V was cut by 5 bases and J by 5 bases, with 9 bases left in between. The CDR3 covers 12 residues. Germline V gene data show CDR1 as SEHNR and CDR2 as FQNEAQ (reference sequence). The CDR3 reads CASSPLGTEAFF. The CDR3 bases are TGTGCCAGCAGCCCCCTCGGGACTGAAGCTTTCTTT.

This clone qualifies as large. The rearrangement uses TRBV19 and TRBJ2-2; no definite D call. Germline V lookup: CDR1 LNHDA, CDR2 SQIVND (reference sequence). V lost 3 bases and J 4 bases, leaving 3 bases between the germline ends. The CDR3 is 12 amino acids. The CDR3 region has the DNA TGTGCCAGTAGTATTTTCACCGGGGAGCTGTTTTTT. Translation: CASSIFTGELFF.